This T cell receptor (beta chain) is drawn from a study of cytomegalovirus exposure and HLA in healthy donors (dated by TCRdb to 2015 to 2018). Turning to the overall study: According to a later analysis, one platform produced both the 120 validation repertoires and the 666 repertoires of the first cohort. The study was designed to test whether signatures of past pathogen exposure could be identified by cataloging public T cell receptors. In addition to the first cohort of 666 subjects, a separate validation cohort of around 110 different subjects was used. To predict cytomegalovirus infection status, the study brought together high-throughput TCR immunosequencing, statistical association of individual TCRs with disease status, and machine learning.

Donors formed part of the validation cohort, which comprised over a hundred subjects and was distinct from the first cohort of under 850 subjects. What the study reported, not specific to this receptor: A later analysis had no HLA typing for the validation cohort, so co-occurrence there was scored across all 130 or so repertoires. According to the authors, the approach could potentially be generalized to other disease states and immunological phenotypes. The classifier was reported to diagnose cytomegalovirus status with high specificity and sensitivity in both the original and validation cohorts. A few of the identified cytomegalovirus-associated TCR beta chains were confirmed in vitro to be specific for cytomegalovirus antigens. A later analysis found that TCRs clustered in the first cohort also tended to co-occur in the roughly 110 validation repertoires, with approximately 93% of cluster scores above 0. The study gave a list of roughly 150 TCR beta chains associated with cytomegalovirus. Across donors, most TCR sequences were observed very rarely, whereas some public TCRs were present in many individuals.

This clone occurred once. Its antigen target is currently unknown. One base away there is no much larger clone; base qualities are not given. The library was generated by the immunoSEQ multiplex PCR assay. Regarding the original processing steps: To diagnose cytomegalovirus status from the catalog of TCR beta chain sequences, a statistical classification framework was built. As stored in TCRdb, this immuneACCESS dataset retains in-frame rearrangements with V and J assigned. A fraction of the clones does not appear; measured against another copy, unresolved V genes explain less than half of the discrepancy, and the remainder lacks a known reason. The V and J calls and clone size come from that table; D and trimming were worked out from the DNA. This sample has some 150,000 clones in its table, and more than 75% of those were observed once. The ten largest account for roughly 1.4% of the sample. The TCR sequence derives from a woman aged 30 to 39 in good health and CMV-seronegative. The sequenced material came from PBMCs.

The CDR3: CASSRTQSQADTQYF. The DNA sequence is as follows: TGTGCCAGCAGCCGAACTCAGTCTCAGGCAGATACGCAGTATTTT. The chain is encoded by TRBV9 joined to TRBJ2-3; too little of a D gene remains to name it. The CDR3, cysteine through phenylalanine, is 15 amino acids long. Just the 45-base CDR3 DNA is kept, in frame starting at base 1. According to the germline V gene, CDR1 reads SGDLS and CDR2 reads YYNGEE. V gives up 4 bases and J gives up 4 bases, and the segment between their germline ends measures 16 bases.